The rows below give T cell receptor beta chains drawn from one sample of a study of human T cells and chemical hapten exposure. TCRdb analysed the RACE reads with MiXCR anew, one entry per CDR3 protein. Here the sample spans some 110,000 distinct CDR3 sequences, less than 40% being singletons. Source: whole blood, taken in connection with sensitization to the hapten diphenylcyclopropenone (DPC). These receptor sequences come from a man between 40 and 49 years old with alopecia areata. Some clones in this sample may be carry-over from other donors' samples. Both conserved end residues are trimmed from each CDR3.

J gene,V gene,CDR3 protein
TRBJ2-5,TRBV13,ASSLQVPGGQETQY
TRBJ1-1,TRBV20-1,SARVKGASTEAF
TRBJ2-5,TRBV7-9,ASSFSTAPGTQY
TRBJ2-5,TRBV12-3/TRBV12-4,ASSSGTSGKETQY
TRBJ2-3,TRBV12-3/TRBV12-4,ASSRTQDTQY
TRBJ2-6,TRBV27,ASNPWSDKDGANVLT
TRBJ2-4,TRBV12-3/TRBV12-4,ASSPTGVLAKNIQY
TRBJ2-1,TRBV12-3/TRBV12-4,ASSTGVIPDEQF
TRBJ2-3,TRBV10-3,AIVKDLAAPRTQY
TRBJ1-1,TRBV4-2,ASSQDESTGRGTEAF
TRBJ1-3,TRBV28,ASSSPTGGKGNTIY
TRBJ2-1,TRBV29-1,SVRFGGLAGDKTSYNEQF
TRBJ2-3,TRBV29-1,SVDPSGVSTDTQY
TRBJ2-2,TRBV9,ASSVAVIVNTGELF
TRBJ2-3,TRBV7-2,ASSRDVTSGRDTQY
TRBJ2-3,TRBV20-1,SAYTSNRGSTDTQY
TRBJ2-1,TRBV20-1,SARDLNRELYNEQF
TRBJ1-1,TRBV7-9,ASSAIEDSMNTEAF
TRBJ2-1,TRBV29-1,SAARQSRGEQF
TRBJ1-1,TRBV27,ASGLALHTEAF
TRBJ2-3,TRBV29-1,SVQGLAVDTQY
TRBJ1-6,TRBV6-5,ASSGRRTGNSPLH
TRBJ1-1,TRBV12-3/TRBV12-4,ASSLQAGKGTEAF
TRBJ2-7,TRBV7-6,ASSFLAGALSYEQY
TRBJ2-5,TRBV20-1,SAGRTSGFQETQY
TRBJ2-7,TRBV5-1,ASSLVGAAAYEQY
TRBJ1-1,TRBV20-1,SARSGGSTEAF
TRBJ2-1,TRBV20-1,SARGFPRLAGVFEQF
TRBJ2-3,TRBV5-4,ASSRRGQFVTDTQY
TRBJ2-7,TRBV6-2/TRBV6-3,ASSYYTGTGGSEQY
TRBJ1-1,TRBV7-8,ASSFRDRGRAEAF
TRBJ2-5,TRBV9,ASSSRVKDQETQY
TRBJ2-1,TRBV7-9,ASSLRGELASGRLF
TRBJ1-5,TRBV6-5,ASSVDRYSNQPQH
TRBJ1-5,TRBV6-1,ASSEAPGGQPQH
TRBJ2-7,TRBV30,AWSWGTVYEQY
TRBJ2-3,TRBV9,ASSVVGNMAGVDTQY
TRBJ2-1,TRBV5-1,ASSLALTRSNEQF
TRBJ2-3,TRBV5-4,AIPRGSSTDTQY
TRBJ2-7,TRBV3-1,ASRGAGGGHEQY
TRBJ1-1,TRBV5-1,ASSLDVGVGAF